The rows below give T cell receptor beta chains drawn from one sample of a study of shared T cell receptors in the human thymus. Sequencing was performed with immunoSEQ multiplex PCR; in TCRdb, only in-frame clones are kept and a portion is missing. The repertoire has about 660,000 clones, 88% of them found once; the top ten carry approximately 0.011%. These sequences were also reported in another study, on human thymus T cells.

Sequencing was performed on thymocytes. Receptor source: a boy in the first two years of life with a congenital heart defect. Both conserved end residues are part of each CDR3. D genes are given only for firm matches. The listing skips clone size in some rows; elsewhere it reads once, few, many or a size class.

V gene,J gene,D gene,clone size,CDR3 protein,CDR3 DNA
TRBV19,TRBJ2-1,TRBD2,.,CASRGTSGRVSYNEQFF,TGTGCCAGTAGGGGGACTAGCGGGAGGGTCTCCTACAATGAGCAGTTCTTC
TRBV5-4,TRBJ1-5,.,.,CASSLAPNQPQHF,TGTGCCAGCAGCTTGGCCCCGAATCAGCCCCAGCATTTT
TRBV12-5,TRBJ2-3,.,once,CASGLGLAEGSKTDTQYF,TGTGCTAGTGGTTTAGGTTTAGCGGAGGGGTCAAAGACAGATACGCAGTATTTT
TRBV29-1,TRBJ2-2,TRBD2,.,CSATLAGGPAGELFF,TGCAGCGCCACCCTAGCGGGAGGGCCTGCCGGGGAGCTGTTTTTT
TRBV27,TRBJ1-4,.,.,CASRRKPDRATNEKLFF,TGTGCCAGCAGAAGAAAACCCGACAGAGCAACTAATGAAAAACTGTTTTTT
TRBV11-2,TRBJ1-1,TRBD1,.,CASSLGSRGSTEAFF,TGTGCCAGCAGCTTAGGATCCAGGGGGAGCACTGAAGCTTTCTTT
TRBV7-8,TRBJ2-7,TRBD2,.,CASELGVAGRLYEQYF,TGTGCCAGCGAACTCGGGGTAGCGGGCCGTCTTTACGAGCAGTACTTC
TRBV5-1,TRBJ2-1,TRBD2,.,CASSFGLEEYNEQFF,TGCGCCAGCAGCTTCGGACTAGAGGAATACAATGAGCAGTTCTTC
TRBV7-3,TRBJ1-2,TRBD1,.,CASSSDAGTAGYYGYTF,TGTGCCAGCAGCTCCGATGCCGGGACAGCGGGCTACTATGGCTACACCTTC
TRBV4-2,TRBJ2-5,.,.,CASSLRQDPRETQYF,TGTGCCAGCAGCCTCAGACAGGACCCTCGGGAGACCCAGTACTTC
TRBV5-6,TRBJ1-1,TRBD1,.,CASSSGQGMNTEAFF,TGTGCCAGCAGCTCTGGACAGGGCATGAACACTGAAGCTTTCTTT
TRBV19,TRBJ2-7,.,.,CASSWRQEASRYEQYF,TGTGCCAGTAGTTGGCGACAGGAGGCCTCACGCTACGAGCAGTACTTC
TRBV5-1,TRBJ2-7,TRBD2,.,CASSSRLAGGGEQYF,TGCGCCAGCAGCTCCAGACTAGCGGGAGGAGGCGAGCAGTACTTC
TRBV30,TRBJ2-1,.,.,CAWTSHPNEQFF,TGTGCCTGGACAAGCCATCCCAATGAGCAGTTCTTC
TRBV18,TRBJ1-1,.,few,CASSPYPQGTEAFF,TGTGCCAGCTCACCATACCCCCAGGGTACTGAAGCTTTCTTT
TRBV27,TRBJ2-7,.,.,CASSLSRLATHEQYF,TGTGCCAGCAGTTTATCGCGTCTAGCGACCCACGAGCAGTACTTC
TRBV5-1,TRBJ2-5,TRBD1,.,CASSGTTGGGQETQYF,TGCGCCAGCAGCGGAACGACAGGGGGGGGACAAGAGACCCAGTACTTC
TRBV11-1,TRBJ2-3,.,.,CASSLASPSTDTQYF,TGTGCCAGCAGCTTAGCTAGCCCTAGCACAGATACGCAGTATTTT
TRBV5-8,TRBJ1-2,TRBD1,.,CASSQDRVGYYGYTF,TGTGCCAGCAGCCAAGACAGGGTCGGATACTATGGCTACACCTTC
TRBV19,TRBJ2-7,TRBD2,.,CASSWQREGLYEQYF,TGTGCCAGTAGTTGGCAGCGGGAGGGCCTCTACGAGCAGTACTTC
TRBV20-1,TRBJ2-1,.,.,CSATSGDEQFF,TGCAGTGCCACCTCAGGGGATGAGCAGTTCTTC
TRBV6-4,TRBJ2-5,.,.,CASKGRDGETQYF,TGTGCCAGCAAAGGCAGGGATGGAGAGACCCAGTACTTC
TRBV28,TRBJ2-1,TRBD2,.,CASSLGREAVNEQFF,TGTGCCAGCAGTTTGGGGCGGGAGGCTGTCAATGAGCAGTTCTTC
TRBV4-3,TRBJ1-2,TRBD1,.,CASSRWDRQNYGYTF,TGCGCCAGCAGCCGTTGGGACAGGCAAAACTATGGCTACACCTTC
TRBV27,TRBJ2-7,.,.,CASSPPGSGQYF,TGTGCCAGCAGCCCCCCAGGATCCGGGCAGTACTTC
TRBV11-2,TRBJ2-1,TRBD2,once,CASSPREREGLSYNEQFF,TGTGCCAGCAGCCCCCGAGAGCGGGAGGGCCTCTCCTACAATGAGCAGTTCTTC
TRBV7-9,TRBJ2-5,TRBD1,.,CASSLEGQYQETQYF,TGTGCCAGCAGCCTTGAGGGACAGTACCAAGAGACCCAGTACTTC
TRBV11-2,TRBJ2-5,.,.,CASSSGRVAKTQYF,TGTGCCAGCAGCTCTGGGCGGGTGGCAAAGACCCAGTACTTC
TRBV27,TRBJ1-2,TRBD1,.,CASSPRQGAQGYTF,TGTGCCAGCAGTCCGCGACAGGGGGCGCAGGGCTACACCTTC
TRBV13,TRBJ2-3,.,once,CASSSPGGRTDTQYF,TGTGCCAGCAGCTCCCCCGGGGGGCGAACAGATACGCAGTATTTT
TRBV6-1,TRBJ2-7,.,once,CASSEGGWDLSHYEQYF,TGTGCCAGCAGTGAAGGAGGGTGGGACTTAAGCCACTACGAGCAGTACTTC
TRBV14,TRBJ2-7,.,.,CASSQGVGHHDTYEQYF,TGTGCCAGCAGCCAAGGGGTGGGCCACCATGATACCTACGAGCAGTACTTC